This T cell receptor (beta chain) was retrieved from a study of blood T cell repertoires in COVID-19. Original processing notes: Reference gene primer amplification gave estimated nucleated cell counts. TCRdb keeps only in-frame clones here, not all; method: immunoSEQ multiplex PCR. That table furnishes V, J and clone size, whereas the DNA furnished D and trimming. Of some 150,000 clones in the sample, roughly 84% were seen once. V lost 6 bases and J lost 5, with 13 bases in between. Looked up from germline, CDR1 is MNHEY and CDR2 is SMNVEV (reference sequence). The CDR3 totals 14 residues. The material sequenced was peripheral blood. The sequence came from a human donor with acute or convalescent COVID-19. The donor label of this sample is uncertain. The chain is built from TRBV27 and TRBJ2-2; maybe TRBD1 (6 bases). The CDR3 region is CASRRQGKTGELFF. Here the CDR3 DNA reads TGTGCCAGCAGGCGTCAGGGGAAAACCGGGGAGCTGTTTTTT.